Listed here are 10 T cell receptor beta chains from one sample, sequenced in a study of low-dose radiotherapy and immunotherapy resistance in tumors. Time point reported: before trial treatment. With TRAV- and TRBV-specific primers, first-strand cDNA was made, covering the alpha and beta chains. Amplification, which lasted roughly 20 PCR cycles, used a constant-region primer and V-primer adapter to amplify TCRs. TCRdb reprocessed the reads with MiXCR, giving one entry per CDR3 protein. The sample has fewer than 95,000 distinct CDR3 sequences; under 10% are singletons. Material: PBMCs, obtained before treatment. The source is a male donor with prostate cancer.

There are many counts of this clonotype. V gene TRBV20-1 combines with J gene TRBJ1-5; no firm D call. Trimming removed 6 bases at V and 2 bases at J, with 11 bases between. CDR1 and CDR2 (germline): DFQATT, SNEGSKA (reference sequence). This CDR3 comprises 13 residues. CDR3 region: CSATAVGNQPQHF. DNA of the CDR3: TGCAGTGCAACAGCGGTGGGCAATCAGCCCCAGCATTTT.

The J gene is TRBJ2-7, the V gene TRBV9; D is perhaps TRBD2 (5 bases). Germline CDR1 reads SGDLS; CDR2 reads YYNGEE. CDR3 length: 13 amino acids. V shed 4 bases and J shed 4 bases, with 12 bases lying between them. The chain's CDR3 is CASSSSSGYEQYF. The CDR3 region has the DNA TGTGCCAGCAGCTCCTCCAGCGGTTACGAGCAGTACTTC.

This clonotype was seen many times. This rearrangement joins TRBV7-2 to TRBJ2-1; 9 nucleotides agree with TRBD2. J lost 7 bases, V lost 6 bases, and 4 bases had no gene match. This CDR3 region has 13 residues. The germline gives CDR1 SGHTA, CDR2 FQGNSA. The CDR3 loop is CASSSGSRNEQFF. For the CDR3, the DNA is TGTGCCAGCAGTAGCGGGAGTAGGAATGAGCAGTTCTTC.

Written as DNA, the CDR3 is TGCAGTGCTACCGGGAGGGTTGGTGAGCAGTTCTTC. The encoded protein is CSATGRVGEQFF. The chain is built from TRBV20-1 and TRBJ2-1; 8 bases are a match to TRBD2. This CDR3 region has 12 residues. V dropped 4 bases and J dropped 9; count of bases not matched to a gene: 5. Per germline, CDR1 DFQATT and CDR2 SNEGSKA (reference sequence).

This clonotype was found many times. The chain couples TRBV28 to TRBJ2-7, with D maybe TRBD1 (5 bases). The CDR3 is 15 amino acids. The V gene's germline CDR1 is MDHEN and CDR2 SYDVKM. V dropped 8 bases and J dropped 2 bases, with 19 bases sitting between them. The CDR3 spells CASDSSGLGTYEQYF. In DNA, the CDR3 is TGTGCCAGCGATTCTTCAGGGTTGGGTACCTACGAGCAGTACTTC.

This clonotype was observed at least ten times. The chain links TRBV7-2 to TRBJ2-7; TRBD1 aligns across 9 bases. CDR3 length: 15 amino acids. The V gene's germline CDR1 is SGHTA and CDR2 FQGNSA. Germline trimming cut 4 bases from V and 5 bases from J; bases unmatched to any gene: 9. CDR3 loop: CASSSGTGKKDEQYF. The CDR3 DNA is TGTGCCAGCAGCTCCGGGACAGGGAAAAAGGACGAGCAGTACTTC.

This clonotype was observed many times. The V call is TRBV28, the J call TRBJ2-7, with TRBD2 identical over 7 bases. There are 13 residues in the CDR3. Germline V CDR1 and CDR2: MDHEN, SYDVKM. Germline trimming cut 4 bases from V and 2 bases from J; bases unmatched to any gene: 2. The CDR3 sequence: CASSWGGTYEQYF. In DNA, the CDR3 is TGTGCCAGCAGTTGGGGGGGAACCTACGAGCAGTACTTC.

A note on this clonotype: A much larger clone sits a single nucleotide away, making a read error possible. The conserved phenylalanine or tryptophan normally closing the CDR3 is absent here, so this likely arose from a read error. The rearrangement links TRBV10-3 to TRBJ2-7, with D perhaps matching TRBD1 (5 bases). Trimming left V 4 bases short and J 2 bases short, with 6 bases between. Germline V gene sequence: CDR1 ENHRY, CDR2 SYGVKD. The CDR3 is 12 amino acids. The CDR3 spells CAISGQTYEQYL. The CDR3 DNA is TGTGCCATCAGTGGACAGACCTACGAGCAGTACTTA.

There are many counts of this clonotype. The chain employs TRBV7-6 and TRBJ2-1; the D call may be TRBD1 or TRBD2 (5 bases each). The germline V gene has CDR1 SGHVS and CDR2 FNYEAQ. V was shortened by 5 bases and J by 0 bases, with 14 bases between the two germline ends. CDR3 length: 16 amino acids. CDR3 sequence reads: CASSEARGLSYNEQFF. In nucleotides, the CDR3 is TGTGCCAGCAGCGAGGCCCGGGGCCTCTCCTACAATGAGCAGTTCTTC.

This clonotype was recorded a few times. The chain joins TRBV3-1 to TRBJ1-1; 8 bases are a match to TRBD1. After removal of 1 base from V and 2 bases from J, the junction contained 6 bases not matched to a gene. This CDR3 spans 16 amino acids. The germline V gene encodes CDR1 LGHDT and CDR2 YNNKEL (reference sequence). The CDR3 DNA is TGTGCCAGCAGCCAAGGCTGGACAGGGAGTAACACTGAAGCTTTCTTT. Translation gives CASSQGWTGSNTEAFF.